This entry lists 2 T cell receptor beta chains sequenced from one sample in a study of T cells expressing NK-cell markers. TCRdb re-called the 5' RACE reads; one entry per CDR3 protein, DNA not given. The data include 450,000 to 600,000 distinct CDR3 sequences; the top ten clones carry 3% to 4.5%. Sample: blood T cells: a sorted CD56 or NKG2C T cell subset, CD4+ or CD8+ T cells, or bulk PBMC T cells (not recorded which). Receptors were obtained from a man between 18 and 29 years old in good health.

V is TRBV20-1 and J is TRBJ1-2; TCRdb's D call of TRBD1 is untestable without DNA. Germline V gives CDR1 DFQATT, CDR2 SNEGSKA (reference sequence). This CDR3 has 12 amino acids. This CDR3 is CSAYRGSHGYTF.

The chain uses TRBV12-3 or TRBV12-4 and TRBJ2-3. The CDR3 sequence is 13 residues long. The CDR3 loop is CASSPARTDTQYF.